This TCR beta chain was profiled in a study of identical twins. Study-wide results and limits: Within cord blood, abundant beta clonotypes carried fewer insertions, but memory repertoires showed no such trend. Potential partial confounding of zero-insertion analyses by invariant MAIT and iNKT cells was noted. The authors drew conclusions from cross-sectional statistical analysis rather than following the same donors.

TCRdb re-derived calls from the 5' RACE reads in MiXCR, one entry per CDR3 protein. The table has 700,000 or so distinct CDR3 sequences, 21% seen once. CDR3 length: 16 residues. Losses at the gene ends were 1 base for V and 7 bases for J; bases not matched to a gene: 6. CDR1 and CDR2 from the germline V gene are SNHLY and FYNNEI. About this clonotype itself: Its specificity is not known.

These data also featured in a second study, about T cells expressing NK-cell markers. In that study: In several donors, dominant CD3+CD56+NKG2C+ clones formed roughly 1.0-7.5% of CD8+ cells.

The sequence came from a woman aged 18 to 35 in good health. The material sequenced was PBMCs. V and J are TRBV2 and TRBJ1-6; 8 bases fit TRBD1. The CDR3 DNA sequence: TGTGCCAGCAGTGAAGACAGGGGGACGCCAAATTCACCCCTCCACTTT. Residues: CASSEDRGTPNSPLHF.